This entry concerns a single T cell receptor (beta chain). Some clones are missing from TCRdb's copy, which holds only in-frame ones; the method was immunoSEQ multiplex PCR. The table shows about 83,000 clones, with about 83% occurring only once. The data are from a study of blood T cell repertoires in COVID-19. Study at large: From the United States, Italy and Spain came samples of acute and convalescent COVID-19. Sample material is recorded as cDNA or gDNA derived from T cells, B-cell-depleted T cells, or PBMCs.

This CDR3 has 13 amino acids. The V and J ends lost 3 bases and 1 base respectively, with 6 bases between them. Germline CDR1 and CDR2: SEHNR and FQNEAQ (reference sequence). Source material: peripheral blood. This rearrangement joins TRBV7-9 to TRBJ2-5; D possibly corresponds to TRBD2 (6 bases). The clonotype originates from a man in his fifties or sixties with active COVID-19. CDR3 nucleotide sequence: TGTGCCAGCAGCTTTAGCGGCCAAGAGACCCAGTACTTC. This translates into CASSFSGQETQYF. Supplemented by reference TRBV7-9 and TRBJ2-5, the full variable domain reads DTGVSQNPRHKITKRGQNVTFRCDPISEHNRLYWYRQTLGQGPEFLTYFQNEAQLEKSRLLSDRFSAERPKGSFSTLEIQRTEQGDSAMYLCASSFSGQETQYFGPGTRLLVL.